This T cell receptor (beta chain) was sequenced for a study of cytomegalovirus exposure and HLA in healthy donors. V gave up 2 bases and J gave up 5 bases, with 13 bases separating them. CDR1 SGHTA and CDR2 FQGNSA come from the germline V gene. The CDR3 covers 15 residues. This clone has a handful of counts. It was with 60 Vbeta and 13 Jbeta primers that the PCR ran. Some clones are missing from TCRdb's copy, which holds only in-frame ones; the method was immunoSEQ multiplex PCR. This sample has under 90,000 clones; around 70% occur once, and the top ten carry more than 8%. Specimen: PBMCs. This receptor was identified in a man aged 35 to 55 in good health and CMV-seropositive. The chain recombines TRBV7-2 with TRBJ2-1; D possibly corresponds to TRBD2 (5 bases). The chain's CDR3 is CASSLRRAGNNEQFF. The CDR3, as DNA: TGTGCCAGCAGCTTACGGCGGGCTGGAAACAATGAGCAGTTCTTC.